What follows are 24 T cell receptor beta chains derived from one specimen sequenced in a study of PD-1 blockade in classical Hodgkin lymphoma (dated by TCRdb to 2019 to 2021). This specimen's time point label, per the study, means: cycle 4 day 1 (C4D1), after less than 7 weeks of nivolumab. Relapse after autologous stem cell transplantation had occurred in all trial patients, and cohorts A, B and C were distinguished by prior brentuximab vedotin exposure. The method was the immunoSEQ multiplex PCR assay. TCRdb mirrors the immuneACCESS table, restricted to in-frame sequences. Some clones are absent from its copies; in checked studies, under half trace to an unresolved V gene, and the reason for the others is unknown. This sample has roughly 50,000 clones in its table, and roughly 90% of those were observed once. Jointly, the top ten make up roughly 14% of the sample. Sequences were derived from peripheral blood mononuclear cells (PBMCs), sampled before the fourth cycle of nivolumab. Every receptor here comes from a human donor with classical Hodgkin lymphoma.

V gene TRBV7-2 combines with J gene TRBJ2-3, with D unresolved. V lost 3 bases, J lost 5 bases, and 6 bases lay in between. Germline V gene data show CDR1 as SGHTA and CDR2 as FQGNSA. This CDR3 is 12 amino acids long. The CDR3 DNA sequence: TGTGCCAGCAGCTTTTCCAGAGATACGCAGTATTTT. This codes for CASSFSRDTQYF.

The sample holds a few counts of this clone. V usage is TRBV4-2 and J usage is TRBJ2-7; D remains ambiguous. The V end was cut by 5 bases, the J end by 4 bases, with 9 bases between. CDR1 LGHNA and CDR2 YNFKEQ come from the germline V gene. The CDR3 loop spans 12 amino acids. CDR3 residues: CASSLLEYEQYF. In DNA form, the CDR3 reads TGTGCCAGCAGCTTATTGGAATACGAGCAGTACTTC.

Only one count was recorded for this clone. The rearrangement joins TRBV11-3 to TRBJ1-5; D call uncertain. The germline V and J ends were trimmed by 1 base and 6 bases, with 10 bases remaining between them. The CDR3 length is 14 residues. Germline CDR1 is SGHNT and CDR2 is YENEEA. This chain's CDR3 is CASSLAGSGQPQHF. CDR3 coding DNA: TGTGCCAGCAGCTTAGCCGGGTCGGGTCAGCCCCAGCATTTT.

This clone was counted once. This chain uses TRBV28 with TRBJ2-3; D might be TRBD1 or TRBD2, each matching 6 bases. V lost 5 bases, J lost 5 bases, and 17 bases lay in between. This CDR3 spans 15 amino acids. Germline CDR1 MDHEN, CDR2 SYDVKM. DNA of the CDR3: TGTGCCAGCAGTCTCGAGGGGGTCGGGAGAGATACGCAGTATTTT. Its protein product is CASSLEGVGRDTQYF. The complete variable domain, with remaining parts taken from reference TRBV28 and TRBJ2-3, reads DVKVTQSSRYLVKRTGEKVFLECVQDMDHENMFWYRQDPGLGLRLIYFSYDVKMKEKGDIPEGYSVSREKKERFSLILESASTNQTSMYLCASSLEGVGRDTQYFGPGTRLTVL.

The CDR3 nucleotides are TGTGCCAGCAGCTTAGATCTTACAGGGGAGGACTACGAGCAGTACTTC. This gives the protein CASSLDLTGEDYEQYF. The J gene is TRBJ2-7, the V gene TRBV11-3, with D maybe TRBD1 (7 bases). Germline loops: CDR1 SGHNT, CDR2 YENEEA. This CDR3 has 16 amino acids. Trimming left V 0 bases short and J 3 bases short, with 15 bases between.

The rearrangement joins TRBV5-1 to TRBJ2-3, with TRBD2 matching over 8 bases. CDR1 and CDR2 from the germline V gene are SGHRS and YFSETQ. The CDR3 consists of 16 residues. The V gene end was trimmed by 0 bases and the J gene end by 1 base; junction bases not matched to a gene: 4. In DNA form, the CDR3 reads TGCGCCAGCAGCTTGGAGGCCGGGAGGGGCACAGATACGCAGTATTTT. Its protein is CASSLEAGRGTDTQYF.

This clone was seen just once. This chain links TRBV6-9 with TRBJ2-3; 13 positions agree with TRBD2. CDR1 and CDR2 (germline): MNHGY, SVAAGI. J lost 6 bases, V lost 6 bases, and 12 bases had no gene match. The CDR3 is 17 amino acids. The CDR3 spells CASRPRWTSGRRDTQYF. The CDR3, as DNA: TGTGCCAGCAGGCCTAGGTGGACTAGCGGGAGAAGGGATACGCAGTATTTT.

This rearrangement joins TRBV14 to TRBJ2-7, with a weak D call TRBD2 (5 bases). The V gene lost 3 bases and the J gene lost 0 bases, with 21 bases spanning the gap. Germline values: CDR1 SGHDN, CDR2 FVKESK. This CDR3 contains 18 residues. The DNA of the CDR3 is TGTGCCAGCAGCCATCACCCGGAGGAACACTGGAGCTCCTACGAGCAGTACTTC. Translating it yields CASSHHPEEHWSSYEQYF.

This clone was recorded a few times. The chain carries TRBV4-2 and TRBJ2-7; D uncertain. Germline loops: CDR1 LGHNA, CDR2 YNFKEQ. The CDR3 totals 15 residues. Trimming took off 0 bases at V and 0 bases at J, with 9 bases between the two ends. The CDR3 here is CASSQDQSSSYEQYF. The CDR3 bases are TGTGCCAGCAGCCAAGATCAAAGCAGCTCCTACGAGCAGTACTTC.

V gene TRBV6-1 combines with J gene TRBJ1-5; perhaps TRBD1 as D (5 bases). The CDR3 is 12 amino acids. V lost 2 bases, J lost 11 bases, and 10 bases lay in between. CDR1 is MNHNS, CDR2 SASEGT, per germline. The CDR3 loop is CASSETGVAQHF. CDR3 DNA sequence: TGTGCCAGCAGTGAAACGGGGGTGGCCCAGCATTTT.

The chain employs TRBV13 and TRBJ2-5; D remains ambiguous. The germline V gene encodes CDR1 PRHDT and CDR2 FYEKMQ (reference sequence). The CDR3 runs 12 residues. V lost 5 bases and J lost 5, with 9 bases in between. CDR3 in DNA: TGTGCCAGCAGCAGAGAGGAGGAGACCCAGTACTTC. It encodes CASSREEETQYF.

The gene calls are TRBV5-1 and TRBJ2-5; D unresolved. The CDR3 runs to 15 residues. Trimming took 4 bases from V and 1 from J, leaving 14 bases between them. The germline V gene has CDR1 SGHRS and CDR2 YFSETQ. The CDR3 coding sequence is TGCGCCAGCAGCGTCTGGGTTACCTCCCAAGAGACCCAGTACTTC. Translating it yields CASSVWVTSQETQYF.

J is TRBJ2-2 and V is TRBV7-9; no firm D call. This CDR3 comprises 15 residues. V lost 5 bases and J lost 1, with 11 bases in between. Germline CDR1 and CDR2: SEHNR and FQNEAQ (reference sequence). CDR3 DNA: TGTGCCAGCAGCCCGCGGCAGCGGAACACCGGGGAGCTGTTTTTT. Encoded protein: CASSPRQRNTGELFF.

The chain combines TRBV29-1 with TRBJ2-1; 9 bases match TRBD2. The germline CDR1 and CDR2 sequences are SQVTM and ANQGSEA. J was trimmed by 0 bases and V by 0 bases; bases with no gene match: 15. This CDR3 is built from 20 residues. The CDR3 region is CSVEDLELAGKKNSYNEQFF. In DNA form, the CDR3 reads TGCAGCGTTGAAGATCTTGAGCTAGCGGGAAAAAAAAACTCCTACAATGAGCAGTTCTTC.

This clone was seen only once. J is TRBJ1-4 and V is TRBV7-2; D is ambiguous. V gave up 1 base and J gave up 5 bases, with 8 bases separating them. This CDR3 contains 14 residues. The germline CDR1 and CDR2 sequences are SGHTA and FQGNSA. CDR3 region: CASSLVGWNEKLFF. The CDR3, as DNA: TGTGCCAGCAGCTTAGTAGGATGGAATGAAAAACTGTTTTTT.

The rearrangement links TRBV6-6 to TRBJ1-2; no clear D. The CDR3 length is 13 residues. V shed 3 bases and J shed 1 base, with 6 bases lying between them. Germline V lookup: CDR1 MNHNY, CDR2 SVGAGI (reference sequence). CDR3 protein: CASSYEINYGYTF. In DNA form, the CDR3 reads TGTGCCAGCAGTTATGAGATTAACTATGGCTACACCTTC.

The genes are TRBV5-4 and TRBJ1-2; perhaps TRBD1 as D (5 bases). Trimming shortened V by 1 base and J by 2 bases, and 15 bases separated the two germline ends. The CDR3 sequence is 16 residues long. Looked up from germline, CDR1 is SGHNT and CDR2 is YYREEE (reference sequence). The CDR3 DNA reads as TGTGCCAGCAGCTTGCCCGGGGGTTACCAAAACTATGGCTACACCTTC. Translating it yields CASSLPGGYQNYGYTF.

The V and J genes are TRBV18 and TRBJ1-2; 8 bases fit TRBD1. This CDR3 contains 13 residues. The V and J ends lost 5 bases and 3 bases, in that order; junction bases with no gene match: 2. Germline loops: CDR1 KGHSH, CDR2 LQKENI. CDR3 bases: TGTGCCAGCTCAGTGGGACAGGACTATGGCTACACCTTC. Its translation is CASSVGQDYGYTF.

Note on this clone: Sequence at one end of the junction differs from germline and may be a read error. This sequence joins TRBV6-5 and TRBJ2-1; the match to TRBD2 covers 8 bases. The CDR3 sequence is 15 residues long. Germline V gene data show CDR1 as MNHEY and CDR2 as SVGAGI. CDR3 bases: TGTGCCAGCAGTGCCAGCGGGAGCTCCTGCAATGAGCAGTTCTTC. This encodes CASSASGSSCNEQFF.

V gene TRBV9 combines with J gene TRBJ2-1; 8 nucleotides align to TRBD2. The germline CDR1 and CDR2 sequences are SGDLS and YYNGEE. The length of the CDR3 is 16 residues. The J segment lost 5 bases and the V segment lost 0 bases, leaving 7 bases of the junction unmatched. The CDR3 loop is CASSVGRGAIHNEQFF. CDR3 nucleotides: TGTGCCAGCAGCGTAGGGCGGGGGGCTATCCACAATGAGCAGTTCTTC.

V and J are TRBV2 and TRBJ2-3, with 7 bases identical to TRBD1. CDR1 and CDR2 from the germline V gene are SNHLY and FYNNEI. V was pared by 6 bases and J by 4 bases, with 10 bases of the junction left unmatched. This CDR3 is 15 amino acids long. The CDR3 loop is CASSDPPGGADTQYF. The CDR3 DNA is TGTGCCAGCAGCGATCCCCCAGGGGGAGCAGATACGCAGTATTTT.

To note about this clone: Germline and junction disagree at one end, which may indicate a read error. The J gene is TRBJ2-7, the V gene TRBV5-1; 8 nucleotides align to TRBD2. Germline CDR1 and CDR2: SGHRS and YFSETQ. The CDR3 loop spans 15 amino acids. CDR3: CASSLVSGGISERYF. The DNA for the CDR3 is TGCGCCAGCAGCTTGGTTTCGGGGGGGATCAGCGAGCGGTACTTC.

The chain carries TRBV7-9 and TRBJ1-1; the D is unclear. The CDR3 covers 15 residues. Trimming stripped 1 base from V and 2 bases from J, with 11 bases between. Germline loops: CDR1 SEHNR, CDR2 FQNEAQ (reference sequence). CDR3 loop: CASSLEGRGNTEAFF. CDR3 DNA sequence: TGTGCCAGCAGCTTAGAGGGCCGGGGAAACACTGAAGCTTTCTTT.

The chain uses TRBV12-5 and TRBJ2-7; D unclear. Germline V gives CDR1 LGHNT, CDR2 FRNRAP. The CDR3 sequence is 13 residues long. V dropped 10 bases and J dropped 4 bases, with 17 bases sitting between them. CDR3 nucleotide sequence: TGTGCTACCAAACCGGCTTTGGGGTACGAGCAGTACTTC. Its protein product is CATKPALGYEQYF.